This T cell receptor (beta chain) comes out of a study of response to subunit inactivated influenza vaccine. This clonotype turned up a few times. The CDR3 extends over 14 amino acids. The germline V gene encodes CDR1 SEHNR and CDR2 FQNEAQ (reference sequence). V lost 1 base to trimming and J lost 3 bases, with 10 bases between them. TCRdb fed the RT-PCR reads into MiXCR, producing one record per CDR3 protein. The sample includes more than 250,000 distinct CDR3 sequences, 21% of them seen just once. The rearrangement uses TRBV7-9 and TRBJ2-7; D call uncertain. Sample: PBMCs from blood, taken about 19 months after vaccination. The clonotype was recovered from a man in his fifties or sixties who received an inactivated influenza vaccine. The chain's CDR3 is CASSLEGGVYEQYF. The CDR3 DNA reads as TGTGCCAGCAGCTTAGAGGGTGGGGTCTACGAGCAGTACTTC. The full variable domain, with the rest looked up from reference TRBV7-9 and TRBJ2-7, is DTGVSQNPRHKITKRGQNVTFRCDPISEHNRLYWYRQTLGQGPEFLTYFQNEAQLEKSRLLSDRFSAERPKGSFSTLEIQRTEQGDSAMYLCASSLEGGVYEQYFGPGTRLTVT.